This T cell receptor beta chain was obtained from a study of T cell repertoires in cytomegalovirus infection (dated by TCRdb to the late 2010s). Describing the broader study: The HLA type of each donor mattered for the analysis, because public TCR beta signatures pointed to carriage of CMV infection along with the matching HLA type.

Reads for this sample came from an Illumina HiSeq 1500. TCRdb cleaned the public reads at Q25 with fastp, built clones with MiXCR and kept in-frame beta chains. When rows share a CDR3 protein, they turn into one entry using the most common DNA and genes. The sample data list 46,000 or so distinct CDR3 sequences, and approximately 22% of these were observed just once. The top ten hold around a sixth of the sample. The paper's findings and limits, for the study overall: Cumulative frequency of public TCR beta family members discriminated carriers of CMV infection plus the relevant HLA type in this cohort and an independent approximately 350-donor cohort. In the ex vivo response, HLA-C-restricted CMV-specific TCR beta clonotypes were dominant, and in two of eight donors the single most frequent clonotype came from this HLA-C-restricted group.

Trimming takes 2 bases from V and 3 bases from J, and the germline ends sit 10 bases apart. The CDR3 contains 14 residues, cysteine and phenylalanine counted. The entry retains the CDR3 DNA only, 42 bases that are in frame from base 1. Reading the germline V gene gives CDR1 SGHTA and CDR2 FQGNSA. This clonotype was recorded many times. Its antigen is unknown. No base quality information exists; no much larger clone differs at one position. This receptor chain uses TRBV7-2 and TRBJ2-5; no confident D gene assignment can be made. The sample was PBMCs, sequenced either directly or after in vitro stimulation (not recorded which). The receptor's source is a human donor in good health (CMV status not recorded). Some clones in this sample may be carry-over from other donors' samples. The nucleotide sequence reads as follows: TGTGCCAGCAGCTTATCTGGGGTCGAAGAGACCCAGTACTTC. It codes for CASSLSGVEETQYF.